What follows are 5 T cell receptor beta chains derived from one specimen sequenced in a study of T cells expressing NK-cell markers. TCRdb re-analyzed the 5' RACE reads; it lists each CDR3 protein once, without DNA. Its listing shows 550,000 to 600,000 distinct CDR3 sequences. The sequencing sample was made of blood T cells: a sorted CD56 or NKG2C T cell subset, CD4+ or CD8+ T cells, or bulk PBMC T cells (not recorded which). These receptors came from a man younger than 35 in good health.

The rearrangement uses TRBV12-3 or TRBV12-4 and TRBJ2-3. The CDR3 contains 12 residues. Here the CDR3 reads CASSILRDTQYF.

V and J are TRBV28 and TRBJ1-5; no DNA is available, so the TRBD1 call from TCRdb remains unchecked. Germline CDR1 is MDHEN and CDR2 is SYDVKM. The CDR3 is 17 amino acids. CDR3 sequence reads: CASSFGPGQGKAQPQHF.

The J gene is TRBJ2-4, the V gene TRBV18. The CDR3 has 15 amino acids. Germline assignment: CDR1 KGHSH and CDR2 LQKENI. CDR3 in amino acids: CASSPSRLAKNIQYF.

The chain has TRBV20-1 and TRBJ1-5; the D call of TRBD1 rests on TCRdb alone, since no DNA is present to check it. Germline V gene data show CDR1 as DFQATT and CDR2 as SNEGSKA (reference sequence). The CDR3 totals 18 residues. CDR3 sequence reads: CSASSGTGGPAGNQPQHF.

This chain's CDR3 is CASSEYETGTTSVHEQFF. The chain couples TRBV6-1 to TRBJ2-1; TCRdb proposes TRBD2, but this gene call is untestable without DNA. Germline V gene data show CDR1 as MNHNS and CDR2 as SASEGT. The CDR3 is made up of 18 amino acids.